These 12 T cell receptor beta chains came from one sample sequenced in a study of cytomegalovirus exposure and HLA in healthy donors. Vbeta (60) and Jbeta (13) primers were used in the PCR. TCRdb's copy holds only in-frame clones and misses some; the assay was immunoSEQ multiplex PCR. The data show over 100,000 clones, with about 60% seen just once and about 9% held by the top ten. The sequenced sample consisted of PBMCs. The receptors derive from a man between 40 and 49 years old in good health and CMV-seropositive.

The chain employs TRBV19 and TRBJ1-2; 7 nucleotides match TRBD1. Germline loops: CDR1 LNHDA, CDR2 SQIVND (reference sequence). V dropped 6 bases and J dropped 6; count of bases not matched to a gene: 10. The CDR3 is 14 amino acids. CDR3 protein: CASSDATGRHGYTF. The CDR3 DNA reads as TGTGCCAGTAGCGATGCGACAGGGCGCCATGGCTACACCTTC.

The chain combines TRBV6-1 with TRBJ2-7; tentatively, D is TRBD2 (6 bases). The CDR3 sequence is 12 residues long. Trimming took 11 bases from V and 5 from J, leaving 16 bases between them. Germline CDR1 is MNHNS and CDR2 is SASEGT. The CDR3 sequence: CAVGGGGDEQYF. DNA of the CDR3: TGTGCCGTCGGGGGTGGGGGTGACGAGCAGTACTTC.

V and J are TRBV9 and TRBJ2-1; TRBD1 agrees at 8 bases. This CDR3 is 19 amino acids long. V trimming: 0 bases; J trimming: 6 bases; junction bases outside the gene matches: 17. Germline V gene data show CDR1 as SGDLS and CDR2 as YYNGEE. The CDR3, as DNA: TGTGCCAGCAGCGTAGGATCGGGGACAGGCCACCAGAGCCTCAATGAGCAGTTCTTC. It codes for CASSVGSGTGHQSLNEQFF.

The CDR3 DNA sequence: TGTGCCAGCAGCGATTACGACGCGGAAAACATTCAGTACTTC. Its translation: CASSDYDAENIQYF. V is TRBV5-6 and J is TRBJ2-4; D gene uncertain. V shed 4 bases and J shed 5 bases, with 13 bases lying between them. CDR1 and CDR2 (germline): SGHDT, YYEEEE. The CDR3 loop spans 14 amino acids. Full variable domain (rest looked up from reference TRBV5-6 and TRBJ2-4): DAGVTQSPTHLIKTRGQQVTLRCSPKSGHDTVSWYQQALGQGPQFIFQYYEEEERQRGNFPDRFSGHQFPNYSSELNVNALLLGDSALYLCASSDYDAENIQYFGAGTRLSVL.

The V call is TRBV23-1, the J call TRBJ1-1; D call uncertain. TRBV23-1 is placed among ORFs of uncertain function. CDR3 size: 15 residues. Deletions cut 0 bases from V and 6 bases from J, with 14 bases between. The CDR3 loop reads CASSQSRLSSAEAFF. DNA of the CDR3: TGCGCCAGCAGTCAATCCCGTTTATCGTCGGCTGAAGCTTTCTTT.

This clone has just a few counts. The chain combines TRBV29-1 with TRBJ1-2; D is perhaps TRBD1 (5 bases). Germline-derived CDR1 and CDR2 are SQVTM and ANQGSEA. Deletions cut 6 bases from V and 1 base from J, with 6 bases between. The CDR3 is made up of 11 amino acids. The CDR3 region is CSVDINYGYTF. CDR3 DNA: TGCAGCGTGGACATTAACTATGGCTACACCTTC.

The gene calls are TRBV9 and TRBJ2-3; 12 bases map to TRBD2. The germline gives CDR1 SGDLS, CDR2 YYNGEE. Unmatched junction bases numbered 9, after V lost 0 bases and J lost 4 bases. CDR3 length equals 18 residues. For the CDR3, the DNA is TGTGCCAGCAGCGTAGCTCCGCCGGGACTAGCGGGCCCAGATACGCAGTATTTT. Its translation is CASSVAPPGLAGPDTQYF.

The chain combines TRBV19 with TRBJ2-1, with TRBD1 as a possible D gene (5 bases). CDR3 length equals 13 residues. The V and J ends lost 2 bases and 8 bases respectively, with 10 bases between them. Germline V CDR1 and CDR2: LNHDA, SQIVND (reference sequence). This CDR3 reads CASSISGFHEQFF. The CDR3 bases are TGTGCCAGTAGTATATCAGGGTTCCATGAGCAGTTCTTC.

The chain combines TRBV7-2 with TRBJ2-3, with TRBD1 matching 7 bases. Germline loops: CDR1 SGHTA, CDR2 FQGNSA. Trimming cost V 2 bases and J 5 bases; bases outside gene matches: 7. This CDR3 contains 15 residues. The CDR3 spells CASSLYLQGEDTQYF. The CDR3 coding sequence is TGTGCCAGCAGCTTATATCTCCAGGGGGAAGATACGCAGTATTTT.

The chain combines TRBV10-3 with TRBJ1-2; 8 nucleotides line up with TRBD1. The germline CDR1 and CDR2 sequences are ENHRY and SYGVKD. The CDR3 contains 16 residues. V shed 0 bases, J shed 8 bases, and the junction held 11 bases outside the gene matches. The CDR3 bases are TGTGCCATCAGTGAGTCTTTCTCCGGACAGGGTGGAGGCTACACCTTC. This sequence encodes CAISESFSGQGGGYTF.

This sequence joins TRBV23-1 and TRBJ1-4; TRBD1 matches at 7 bases. Being an ORF, TRBV23-1 has a function that is uncertain. This CDR3 has 17 residues. J was trimmed by 4 bases and V by 6 bases; bases with no gene match: 14. In nucleotides, the CDR3 is TGCGCCAGCAGGGAACCTCACAGACCAGGGGGTAATGAAAAACTGTTTTTT. This sequence encodes CASREPHRPGGNEKLFF.

V usage is TRBV9 and J usage is TRBJ2-1, with 10 bases lining up with TRBD2. The V gene's germline CDR1 is SGDLS and CDR2 YYNGEE. The ends lost 1 base at V and 10 bases at J; junction bases unmatched: 8. CDR3 length: 15 amino acids. CDR3 sequence: CASSVSSGGAVEQFF. The DNA for the CDR3 is TGTGCCAGCAGCGTATCCAGCGGGGGGGCAGTAGAGCAGTTCTTC. The complete variable domain, with remaining parts taken from reference TRBV9 and TRBJ2-1, reads DSGVTQTPKHLITATGQRVTLRCSPRSGDLSVYWYQQSLDQGLQFLIQYYNGEERAKGNILERFSAQQFPDLHSELNLSSLELGDSALYFCASSVSSGGAVEQFFGPGTRLTVL.